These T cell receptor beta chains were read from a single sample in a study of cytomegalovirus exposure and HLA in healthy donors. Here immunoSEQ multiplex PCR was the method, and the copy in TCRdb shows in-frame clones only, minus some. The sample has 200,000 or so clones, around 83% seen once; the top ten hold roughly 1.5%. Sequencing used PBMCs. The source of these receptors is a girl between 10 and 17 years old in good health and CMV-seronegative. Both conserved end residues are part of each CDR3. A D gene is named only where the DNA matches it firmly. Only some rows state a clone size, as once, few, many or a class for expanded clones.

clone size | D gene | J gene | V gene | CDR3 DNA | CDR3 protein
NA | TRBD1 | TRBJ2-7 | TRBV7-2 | TGTGCCAGCAGCTTAGTAGGGACAGGGTTCTACGAGCAGTACTTC | CASSLVGTGFYEQYF
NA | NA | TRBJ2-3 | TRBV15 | TGTGCCACCAGCAGAGGTGCGGGGGCACTCACAGATACGCAGTATTTT | CATSRGAGALTDTQYF
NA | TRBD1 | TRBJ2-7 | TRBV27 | TGTGCCAGCACCAAGGGACAGTCCTACGAGCAGTACTTC | CASTKGQSYEQYF
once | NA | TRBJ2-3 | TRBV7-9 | TGTGCCAGCAGCTTTGCGGGGGCCTCCACAGATACGCAGTATTTT | CASSFAGASTDTQYF
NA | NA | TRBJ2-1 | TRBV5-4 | TGTGCCAGCAGCTTGGGGGGCGGACTAATTACCTACAATGAGCAGTTCTTC | CASSLGGGLITYNEQFF
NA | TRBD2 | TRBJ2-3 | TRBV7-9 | TGTGCCAGCAGCTTAAGGGTGCGCGGGAGGGCCGACGCAGATACGCAGTATTTT | CASSLRVRGRADADTQYF
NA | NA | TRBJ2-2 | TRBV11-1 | TGTGCCAGCAGCTTATATCAGGGGACTACGAGCACCGGGGAGCTGTTTTTT | CASSLYQGTTSTGELFF
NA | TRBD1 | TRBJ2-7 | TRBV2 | TGTGCCAGCAGTGCTACAGGGGTCTACGAGCAGTACTTC | CASSATGVYEQYF
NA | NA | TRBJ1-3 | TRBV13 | TGTGCCAGCAGCTTAGGACAGGGACCTGGGGTTGGAAACACCATATATTTT | CASSLGQGPGVGNTIYF
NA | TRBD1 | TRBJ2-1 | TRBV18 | TGTGCCAGCTCACCAGCGACAGGGGGAAGCAATGAGCAGTTCTTC | CASSPATGGSNEQFF
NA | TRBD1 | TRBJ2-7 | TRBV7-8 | TGTGCCAGCAGCCGGGACAGGGAGAACGAGCAGTACTTC | CASSRDRENEQYF
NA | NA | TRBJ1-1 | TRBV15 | TGTGCCACCAGCAGAGATCTTCCTGAAGCTTTCTTT | CATSRDLPEAFF
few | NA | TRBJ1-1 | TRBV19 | TGTGCCAGTACCCCCCGCGCGAACGAGAACACTGAAGCTTTCTTT | CASTPRANENTEAFF
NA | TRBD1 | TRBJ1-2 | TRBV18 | TGTGCCAGCTCAGACCCGGGACAGTCCTATGGCTACACCTTC | CASSDPGQSYGYTF
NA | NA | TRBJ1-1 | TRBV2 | TGTGCCAGAGAGACAGCGAACACTGAAGCTTTCTTT | CARETANTEAFF
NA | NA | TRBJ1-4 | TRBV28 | TGTGCCAGCAGTTTACCATCCACAGCTGCAACTAATGAAAAACTGTTTTTT | CASSLPSTAATNEKLFF
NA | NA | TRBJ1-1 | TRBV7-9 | TGTGCCAGCAGCTTAGAAGGGAGGATGAACACTGAAGCTTTCTTT | CASSLEGRMNTEAFF
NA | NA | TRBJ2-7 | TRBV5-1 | TGCGCCAGCAGACTCCAGCAGGGCTGGGGTAGGGAGGTCGAGCAGTACTTC | CASRLQQGWGREVEQYF
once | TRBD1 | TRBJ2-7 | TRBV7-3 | TGTGCCAGCAGCGCCACAGGGGAACCCTACGAGCAGTACTTC | CASSATGEPYEQYF
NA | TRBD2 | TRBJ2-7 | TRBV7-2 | TGTGCCAGCAGCTTAGGAGGTAGCGGGGCCTACGAGCAGTACTTC | CASSLGGSGAYEQYF
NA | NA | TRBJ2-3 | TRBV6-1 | TGTGCCAGCAGTGAAACCGGAGCCCGCGCGGGAGATACGCAGTATTTT | CASSETGARAGDTQYF
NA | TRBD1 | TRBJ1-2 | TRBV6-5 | TGTGCCAGCAGTCGCAGACAGGGGGCGATTAGCTACACCTTC | CASSRRQGAISYTF
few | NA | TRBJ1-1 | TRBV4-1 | TGCGCCAGCAGCGCCGGGACTCTGAACACTGAAGCTTTCTTT | CASSAGTLNTEAFF
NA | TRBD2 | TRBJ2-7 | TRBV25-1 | TGTGCCAGCAGTGAACTAGCGGGAGCTAACGAGCAGTACTTC | CASSELAGANEQYF
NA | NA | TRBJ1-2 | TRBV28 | TGTGCCAGCAGTTTTCTTCGGGCAGCCGGACAGACTACCTATGGCTACACCTTC | CASSFLRAAGQTTYGYTF
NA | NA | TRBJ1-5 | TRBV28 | TGTGCCAGCAGTTTCAATAGCAATCAGCCCCAGCATTTT | CASSFNSNQPQHF
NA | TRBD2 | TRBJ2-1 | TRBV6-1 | TGTGCCAGCACCGGGACTAGCGACTACAATGAGCAGTTCTTC | CASTGTSDYNEQFF
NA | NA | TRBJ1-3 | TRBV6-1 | TGTGCCAGCAGTGCGGCCGGAGGCGGAAACACCATATATTTT | CASSAAGGGNTIYF
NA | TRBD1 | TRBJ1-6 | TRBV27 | TGTGCCAGCAGTACCAAGAACGACAGGGGGCGGAATTCACCCCTCCACTTT | CASSTKNDRGRNSPLHF
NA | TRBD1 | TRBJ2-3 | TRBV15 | TGTGCCACCAGCACGGACAGGTACGGTGCAGATACGCAGTATTTT | CATSTDRYGADTQYF
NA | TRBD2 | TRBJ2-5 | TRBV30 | TGTGCCTGGAGGTCCCTAGCGGGGGAGATAAAGACCCAGTACTTC | CAWRSLAGEIKTQYF
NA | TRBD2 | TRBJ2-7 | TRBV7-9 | TGTGCCAGCAGTTTTCCAAATGCGACTAGCGGGAGGTTCGAGCAGTACTTC | CASSFPNATSGRFEQYF
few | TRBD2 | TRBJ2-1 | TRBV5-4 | TGTGCCAGCAGCTGGGGGGGAGCCCAATACAATGAGCAGTTCTTC | CASSWGGAQYNEQFF
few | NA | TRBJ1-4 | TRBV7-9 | TGTGCCAGCAGCACTGAGGGGGGGGCTAATGAAAAACTGTTTTTT | CASSTEGGANEKLFF